Reported below is one T cell receptor (beta chain). This record comes from a study of PD-L1 blockade in urothelial cancer. Overall study context: Patients initiated atezolizumab in about 2014 at 1,200 mg intravenously every 3 weeks. Patients arrived having already received 0 to 3 prior chemotherapy regimens. In the patient group, most of the roughly 30 were males with bladder-origin urothelial cancer.

Diagnoses among patients were locally advanced or metastatic urothelial carcinoma. Only in-frame clones appear in the TCRdb table, and some are missing; sequencing was by immunoSEQ multiplex PCR. Of about 50,000 clones detected, nearly 90% appear once; the ten largest clones hold about 8%. The source is a man between 60 and 75 years old with urothelial cancer. The sequencing here drew on PBMCs, taken around atezolizumab (anti-PD-L1) treatment.

This chain's CDR3 is CASSEFGGETQYF. As DNA, the CDR3 is TGCGCCAGCAGTGAGTTTGGAGGGGAGACCCAGTACTTC. V and J are TRBV10-2 and TRBJ2-5; tentatively, D is TRBD2 (6 bases). This CDR3 comprises 13 residues. Germline CDR1 and CDR2: WSHSY and SAAADI. Trimming removed 1 base from V and 5 bases from J, with 8 bases in between.